A single sample is the source of the 14 T cell receptor beta chains below, sequenced in a study of T cell repertoires in cytomegalovirus infection. TCRdb redid the calling of the reads with MiXCR, one entry per CDR3 protein. The sample has 200,000 or so distinct CDR3 sequences, over 25% seen once; the top ten hold 30% to 35%. The sequencing input was PBMCs. These receptors all come from a human donor in good health (CMV status not recorded). Some clones in this sample may be carry-over from other donors' samples.

This clonotype was found many times. The rearrangement links TRBV7-9 to TRBJ1-2; D remains ambiguous. The CDR3 covers 13 residues. Germline CDR1 reads SEHNR; CDR2 reads FQNEAQ (reference sequence). V lost 3 bases and J 7 bases, leaving 12 bases between the germline ends. The CDR3 nucleotides are TGTGCCAGCAGCTTGGACCCCGCCTCTGGCTACACCTTC. Encoded protein: CASSLDPASGYTF.

The V call is TRBV28, the J call TRBJ2-7; TRBD1 matches 11 bases. CDR1 is MDHEN, CDR2 SYDVKM, per germline. The CDR3 is 16 residues long. V trimming: 7 bases; J trimming: 0 bases; junction bases outside the gene matches: 8. The CDR3 DNA is TGTGCCAGCACCAGAACGGGACAGGGGGTCTCCTACGAGCAGTACTTC. Protein sequence: CASTRTGQGVSYEQYF.

This clonotype was seen more than once but under ten times. CDR3 nucleotide sequence: TGCAGTGCTAGAGATAGGGAGGGATCGAGCACTGAAGCTTTCTTT. Translated: CSARDREGSSTEAFF. The chain joins TRBV20-1 to TRBJ1-1; D unclear. V lost 0 bases to trimming and J lost 4 bases, with 15 bases between them. There are 15 residues in the CDR3. CDR1 DFQATT and CDR2 SNEGSKA come from the germline V gene (reference sequence).

This clonotype was counted a few times. One end of the junction does not line up with germline, which may come from a read error. The chain couples TRBV11-2 to TRBJ2-5, with D unresolved. The CDR3 has 11 residues. Germline values: CDR1 SGHAT, CDR2 FQNNGV. CDR3 DNA: TGTGCCAGCAGCTTGGGTCTCGGATTTGACTTC. Protein sequence: CASSLGLGFDF.

The genes are TRBV9 and TRBJ2-3; no definite D call. Trimming took 3 bases from V and 2 from J, leaving 10 bases between them. CDR1 SGDLS and CDR2 YYNGEE come from the germline V gene. There are 14 residues in the CDR3. CDR3: CASSALGNTDTQYF. In DNA, the CDR3 is TGTGCCAGCAGCGCCCTGGGGAACACAGATACGCAGTATTTT.

In its sample, this clonotype was seen a few times. The chain has TRBV19 and TRBJ1-4; the D is unclear. Germline CDR1 LNHDA, CDR2 SQIVND (reference sequence). The CDR3 has 16 amino acids. Trimming removed 3 bases from V and 1 base from J, with 12 bases in between. CDR3 in amino acids: CASSIPGRLTNEKLFF. Here the CDR3 DNA reads TGTGCCAGTAGTATCCCGGGGAGGCTAACTAATGAAAAACTGTTTTTT.

V usage is TRBV3-1 and J usage is TRBJ1-6, with D unclear. The CDR3 is made up of 16 amino acids. Germline V gives CDR1 LGHDT, CDR2 YNNKEL (reference sequence). Trimming cost V 4 bases and J 10 bases, with 20 bases left between them. The CDR3 reads CASSPARGGFGSPLHF. CDR3 DNA: TGTGCCAGCAGCCCCGCCCGGGGAGGGTTTGGGTCACCCCTCCACTTT. The whole variable domain, remainder taken from reference TRBV3-1 and TRBJ1-6, is DTAVSQTPKYLVTQMGNDKSIKCEQNLGHDTMYWYKQDSKKFLKIMFSYNNKELIINETVPNRFSPKSPDKAHLNLHINSLELGDSAVYFCASSPARGGFGSPLHFGNGTRLTVT.

This chain joins TRBV14 and TRBJ1-2, with D perhaps TRBD1 (6 bases). Germline lookup yields CDR1 SGHDN and CDR2 FVKESK. V was cut by 2 bases and J by 7 bases, with 20 bases left in between. CDR3 length: 16 residues. The CDR3, as DNA: TGTGCCAGCAGCCAATCCCCTGGTTGGGGGCGCGGTGGCTACACCTTC. Translated, it gives CASSQSPGWGRGGYTF.

The J gene is TRBJ1-2, the V gene TRBV13; unclear D gene. Germline values: CDR1 PRHDT, CDR2 FYEKMQ (reference sequence). V was clipped by 5 bases and J by 0 bases, with 7 bases between them. The CDR3 has 13 amino acids. DNA of the CDR3: TGTGCCAGCAGCGGCGGCACTAACTATGGCTACACCTTC. This translates into CASSGGTNYGYTF.

V gene TRBV7-9 combines with J gene TRBJ2-7, with 7 bases fitting TRBD1. The CDR3 is 14 amino acids. Germline CDR1 SEHNR, CDR2 FQNEAQ (reference sequence). With V trimmed by 4 bases and J by 6 bases, 9 bases remained unmatched. The CDR3 coding sequence is TGTGCCAGCAGCTCCGGACAGGTGTTCCTCGAGCAGTACTTC. Translation gives CASSSGQVFLEQYF.

This clonotype was counted at least ten times. This chain uses TRBV7-3 with TRBJ2-6, with TRBD1 as a possible D gene (6 bases). The germline V and J ends were trimmed by 2 bases and 0 bases, with 14 bases remaining between them. Looked up from germline, CDR1 is SGHTA and CDR2 is FQGTGA. The CDR3 loop spans 18 amino acids. CDR3 nucleotide sequence: TGTGCCAGCAGCTTACTGGGACAAAAGAGCTCTGGGGCCAACGTCCTGACTTTC. Translating it yields CASSLLGQKSSGANVLTF.

A few counts support this clonotype. The chain joins TRBV6-1 to TRBJ2-1; 7 nucleotides line up with TRBD2. V lost 2 bases to trimming and J lost 1 base; unmatched junction nucleotides: 2. The CDR3 has 15 amino acids. Germline CDR1 reads MNHNS; CDR2 reads SASEGT. The CDR3 reads CASSETGGSYNEQFF. The CDR3 nucleotides read TGTGCCAGCAGTGAAACCGGGGGGTCCTACAATGAGCAGTTCTTC.

The V gene is TRBV5-1, the J gene TRBJ2-7; maybe TRBD2 (5 bases). In germline, CDR1 is SGHRS, CDR2 YFSETQ. Between the trimmed V and J ends, which lost 0 bases and 2 bases, there was a span of 6 bases. CDR3 size: 13 residues. The CDR3 loop reads CASSLVTTYEQYF. Written as DNA, the CDR3 is TGCGCCAGCAGCTTGGTGACTACCTACGAGCAGTACTTC.

This clonotype was detected only once. The rearrangement links TRBV29-1 to TRBJ2-7; D call uncertain. The germline CDR1 and CDR2 sequences are SQVTM and ANQGSEA. The CDR3 has 17 residues. Trimming took 1 base from V and 2 from J, leaving 21 bases between them. DNA for the CDR3: TGCAGCGTTGAAGGGGTAGTTGCAGGCCACTCGGCCTACGAGCAGTACTTC. Its protein product is CSVEGVVAGHSAYEQYF.